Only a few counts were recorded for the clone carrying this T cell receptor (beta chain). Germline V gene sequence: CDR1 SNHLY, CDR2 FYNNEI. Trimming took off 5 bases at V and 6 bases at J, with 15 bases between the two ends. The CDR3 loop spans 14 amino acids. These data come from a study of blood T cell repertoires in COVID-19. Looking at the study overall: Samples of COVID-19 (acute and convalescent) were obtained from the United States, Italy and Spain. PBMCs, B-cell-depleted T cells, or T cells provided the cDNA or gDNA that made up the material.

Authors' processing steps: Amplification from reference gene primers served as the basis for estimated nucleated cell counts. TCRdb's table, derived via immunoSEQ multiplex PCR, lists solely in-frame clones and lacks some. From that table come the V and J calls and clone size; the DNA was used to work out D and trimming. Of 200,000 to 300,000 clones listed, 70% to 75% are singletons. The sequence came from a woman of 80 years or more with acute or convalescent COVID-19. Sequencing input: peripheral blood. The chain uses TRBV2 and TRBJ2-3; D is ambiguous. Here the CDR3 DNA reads TGTGCCAGCAGTTACTCGGTTCTGAGGGATACGCAGTATTTT. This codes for CASSYSVLRDTQYF.